The clone carrying this T cell receptor (beta chain) was counted a few times. Its target is not known. The record originates from a study of T-cell memory formation after mild COVID-19. Whole-study findings and limits: Pre-infection memory carried some responding clones, suggesting that cross-reactive memory joined. Those CD4+ clones that contracted were mainly in CM and EM (CD8+ ones in EMRA). Clones contracting day 15 to 85 were balanced CD4/CD8; later expanders leaned CD4+.

The CDR3 totals 16 residues. Per germline, CDR1 MNHEY and CDR2 SVGAGI. The V end lost 6 bases, the J end lost 2 bases, and 19 bases lay between the germline ends. From the 5' RACE reads, TCRdb called clonotypes with MiXCR, one entry per CDR3 protein. This table holds approximately 260,000 distinct CDR3 sequences, 15% to 20% found once. This TCR was recovered from a man in his late teens or twenties who had mild COVID-19 (a few samples of this study predate the infection). Cell type and time point are not known. The specimen was PBMCs or a T cell subset sorted from them (not recorded which). The chain has TRBV6-5 and TRBJ1-2, with D unresolved. CDR3 region: CASSPYPPPGNYGYTF. CDR3 nucleotides: TGTGCCAGCAGCCCTTACCCTCCCCCGGGGAACTATGGCTACACCTTC.